The T cell receptor beta chain under discussion was sequenced for a study of cytomegalovirus exposure and HLA in healthy donors. Findings and limits, study-wide: Presence/absence analysis assumed near-uniform sequencing depth across donors.

PCR amplification relied on 60 Vbeta primers (plus 13 Jbeta primers). TCRdb's table, derived via immunoSEQ multiplex PCR, lists solely in-frame clones and lacks some. The table has 200,000 to 250,000 clones, about 81% seen once. Donors in the study were healthy people who gave bone marrow. Germline V lookup: CDR1 GTSNPN, CDR2 SVGIG (reference sequence). There are 15 residues in the CDR3. The V segment lost 3 bases and the J segment 1 base; nucleotides outside the gene matches: 5. Comments on this clone: The antigen remains undetermined.

Source material: PBMCs. The chain has TRBV30 and TRBJ1-1, with 10 positions matching TRBD1. The sequence was obtained from a woman between 40 and 50 years old in good health and CMV-seropositive. The CDR3 sequence is CAWRSGTGANTEAFF. CDR3 coding DNA: TGTGCCTGGAGGTCCGGGACAGGGGCGAACACTGAAGCTTTCTTT.